Below are 19 T cell receptor beta chains sequenced from a single sample in a study of T cells in Graves' hyperthyroidism and ophthalmopathy. RNA transcripts provided the source from which TCR beta CDR3 regions were amplified. In the first-round RT-PCR of the TCR CDR3, the HTBI primer set was used. TCRdb recomputed calls from the multiplex PCR reads with MiXCR, one row per CDR3 protein. This sample has 550,000 to 600,000 distinct CDR3 sequences, with around 15% found just once. Sample: blood. These receptor sequences come from a woman younger than 35 with Graves' hyperthyroidism.

This clonotype was counted between two and nine times. Possible read error: a much larger clone is one base away. This chain links TRBV20-1 with TRBJ2-7; 9 nucleotides match TRBD2. Germline lookup yields CDR1 DFQATT and CDR2 SNEGSKA (reference sequence). The CDR3 has 13 residues. The CDR3: CSARSTSGYERYF. Written as DNA, the CDR3 is TGCAGTGCTAGATCGACTAGCGGCTACGAGCGGTACTTC.

This clonotype was picked up many times. The CDR3: CASSPRTGPEEQYF. CDR3 bases: TGTGCCAGCAGCCCTAGGACAGGGCCGGAAGAGCAGTACTTC. The chain links TRBV7-8 to TRBJ2-7, with 8 positions matching TRBD1. V dropped 5 bases and J dropped 7; count of bases not matched to a gene: 10. In germline, CDR1 is SGHVS, CDR2 FQNEAQ. The CDR3 runs 14 residues.

There are many counts of this clonotype. The chain is built from TRBV2 and TRBJ2-7; 10 positions match TRBD2. Germline assignment: CDR1 SNHLY and CDR2 FYNNEI. The CDR3 length is 13 residues. The trim removed 6 bases at V and 6 bases at J, leaving 5 bases unmatched. CDR3 residues: CASRVAGGLEQYF. CDR3 DNA: TGTGCCAGCAGGGTAGCGGGGGGCCTCGAGCAGTACTTC.

On this clonotype itself: A clone one base away is much larger, so this may be a read error. This chain joins TRBV7-9 and TRBJ2-1; D gene uncertain. Per germline, CDR1 SEHNR and CDR2 FQNEAQ (reference sequence). The CDR3 has 15 residues. V lost 5 bases and J lost 5, with 16 bases in between. CDR3 in DNA: TGTGCCAGCAGCCCCCGTTGGGCAAGAGACAATGAGCAGTTCTTC. Residues: CASSPRWARDNEQFF.

In its sample, this clonotype was seen a few times. This sequence joins TRBV6-1 and TRBJ2-6, with unresolved D. Germline CDR1 reads MNHNS; CDR2 reads SASEGT. The CDR3 has 16 residues. Trimming shortened V by 6 bases and J by 0 bases, and 12 bases separated the two germline ends. DNA for the CDR3: TGTGCCAGCAGCCCAACCACATTCTCTGGGGCCAACGTCCTGACTTTC. Translated: CASSPTTFSGANVLTF.

V gene TRBV29-1 combines with J gene TRBJ2-3, with 9 bases fitting TRBD1. CDR1 is SQVTM, CDR2 ANQGSEA, per germline. V dropped 2 bases and J dropped 2; count of bases not matched to a gene: 5. This CDR3 has 15 amino acids. CDR3 amino acids: CSVESDRGVTDTQYF. CDR3 in DNA: TGCAGCGTTGAATCGGACAGGGGAGTCACAGATACGCAGTATTTT.

The chain has TRBV20-1 and TRBJ2-3, with D possibly matching TRBD2 (6 bases). Trimming stripped 0 bases from V and 1 base from J, with 11 bases between. CDR3 size: 15 residues. Germline V gene data show CDR1 as DFQATT and CDR2 as SNEGSKA (reference sequence). CDR3 loop: CSARDREKGTDTQYF. The CDR3 nucleotides are TGCAGTGCTAGAGATCGGGAGAAGGGCACAGATACGCAGTATTTT.

This clonotype was seen at least ten times. This rearrangement joins TRBV2 to TRBJ1-1; the D is unclear. There are 13 residues in the CDR3. CDR1 SNHLY and CDR2 FYNNEI come from the germline V gene. V lost 3 bases and J lost 0, with 5 bases in between. The CDR3 coding sequence is TGTGCCAGCAGTGACAGCATGAACACTGAAGCTTTCTTT. Its protein product is CASSDSMNTEAFF. The variable domain in full, completed from reference TRBV2 and TRBJ1-1, reads EPEVTQTPSHQVTQMGQEVILRCVPISNHLYFYWYRQILGQKVEFLVSFYNNEISEKSEIFDDQFSVERPDGSNFTLKIRSTKLEDSAMYFCASSDSMNTEAFFGQGTRLTVV.

V gene TRBV7-9 combines with J gene TRBJ2-7, with TRBD2 matching over 8 bases. This CDR3 spans 13 amino acids. V dropped 3 bases and J dropped 6; count of bases not matched to a gene: 4. Germline V gene data show CDR1 as SEHNR and CDR2 as FQNEAQ (reference sequence). CDR3 sequence: CASSFAAGGEQYF. In DNA, the CDR3 is TGTGCCAGCAGCTTCGCGGCGGGAGGCGAGCAGTACTTC.

V gene TRBV19 combines with J gene TRBJ2-7; the D gene could be TRBD1 or TRBD2 (5 bases each). Trimming pared 5 bases from V and 3 bases from J, leaving 14 bases between. From germline, CDR1 is LNHDA and CDR2 SQIVND (reference sequence). The CDR3 contains 14 residues. The CDR3 sequence is CASSLGRMFYEQYF. Written as DNA, the CDR3 is TGTGCCAGTAGTCTGGGACGGATGTTCTACGAGCAGTACTTC.

A note on this clonotype: At one boundary the junction diverges from the germline segment, which might be a read error. The V and J genes are TRBV12-3 or TRBV12-4 and TRBJ2-5, with 7 bases aligning to TRBD1. The CDR3 has 13 amino acids. Written as DNA, the CDR3 is TGTGTCAGCAGACTGACAGGGCAAGAGACCCAGTACTTC. Protein sequence: CVSRLTGQETQYF.

This clonotype was picked up many times. V gene TRBV6-1 combines with J gene TRBJ2-7; no firm D call. This CDR3 contains 14 residues. The germline gives CDR1 MNHNS, CDR2 SASEGT. The ends were cut back, 6 bases at V and 1 base at J, with 13 bases in the middle. The DNA for the CDR3 is TGTGCCAGCAGCTCCGGACCCTTGTCCTACGAGCAGTACTTC. Its protein product is CASSSGPLSYEQYF.

J is TRBJ2-3 and V is TRBV2; 8 nucleotides match TRBD1. The CDR3 is 14 amino acids. Trimming removed 6 bases from V and 3 bases from J; junction bases left unmatched: 5. In germline, CDR1 is SNHLY, CDR2 FYNNEI. In nucleotides, the CDR3 is TGTGCCAGCAGCGGGACAGGCCGAACAGATACGCAGTATTTT. This gives the protein CASSGTGRTDTQYF. Combining the CDR3 with reference TRBV2 and TRBJ2-3 gives the whole variable domain EPEVTQTPSHQVTQMGQEVILRCVPISNHLYFYWYRQILGQKVEFLVSFYNNEISEKSEIFDDQFSVERPDGSNFTLKIRSTKLEDSAMYFCASSGTGRTDTQYFGPGTRLTVL.

This clonotype was found many times. The rearrangement uses TRBV12-3 or TRBV12-4 and TRBJ1-1; D remains unclear. V lost 7 bases, J lost 2 bases, and 23 bases lay in between. This CDR3 region has 17 residues. The CDR3 region has the DNA TGTGCCAGCACCCCATTTACCCCGTGGGCACTTAACACTGAAGCTTTCTTT. It is translated as CASTPFTPWALNTEAFF.

This clonotype was detected ten times or more. For the CDR3, the DNA is TGTGCCAGCAGTTGGGGGGCCGTCGGGTTGGAGCAGTACTTC. Its translation: CASSWGAVGLEQYF. The V call is TRBV28, the J call TRBJ2-7; possibly TRBD1 or TRBD2 for D (6 bases each). Between the trimmed V and J ends, which lost 4 bases and 7 bases, there was a span of 17 bases. This CDR3 comprises 14 residues. The germline V gene encodes CDR1 MDHEN and CDR2 SYDVKM. The full variable domain, its missing parts supplied by reference TRBV28 and TRBJ2-7, is DVKVTQSSRYLVKRTGEKVFLECVQDMDHENMFWYRQDPGLGLRLIYFSYDVKMKEKGDIPEGYSVSREKKERFSLILESASTNQTSMYLCASSWGAVGLEQYFGPGTRLTVT.

This rearrangement joins TRBV20-1 to TRBJ2-3; TRBD2 aligns across 14 bases. CDR3 length: 15 amino acids. The V segment lost 4 bases and the J segment 4 bases; nucleotides outside the gene matches: 4. Germline V gene sequence: CDR1 DFQATT, CDR2 SNEGSKA (reference sequence). Written as DNA, the CDR3 is TGCAGTGCTACGACTAGCGGGAGGGCCCCAGATACGCAGTATTTT. It encodes CSATTSGRAPDTQYF.

This clonotype showed up just a few times. The chain joins TRBV14 to TRBJ1-4; D is possibly TRBD1 (5 bases). V lost 1 base and J 8 bases, leaving 14 bases between the germline ends. CDR1 is SGHDN, CDR2 FVKESK, per germline. This CDR3 has 15 amino acids. The CDR3 loop is CASSQVRQGDEKLFF. The CDR3 DNA reads TGTGCCAGCAGCCAAGTTCGGCAGGGTGACGAAAAACTGTTTTTT. Using reference TRBV14 and TRBJ1-4 for the parts outside the CDR3, the full variable domain is EAGVTQFPSHSVIEKGQTVTLRCDPISGHDNLYWYRRVMGKEIKFLLHFVKESKQDESGMPNNRFLAERTGGTYSTLKVQPAELEDSGVYFCASSQVRQGDEKLFFGSGTQLSVL.

This clonotype appeared many times. The V and J genes are TRBV20-1 and TRBJ2-7; D unclear. The CDR3 has 14 amino acids. V was trimmed by 3 bases and J by 2 bases, leaving 14 bases between them. CDR1 and CDR2 (germline): DFQATT, SNEGSKA (reference sequence). As DNA, the CDR3 is TGCAGTGCTAGGAGCAGGATAGGAGCCTACGAGCAGTACTTC. This sequence encodes CSARSRIGAYEQYF.

This clonotype was counted at least ten times. The genes are TRBV5-1 and TRBJ2-3, with a weak D call TRBD2 (6 bases). CDR1 and CDR2 (germline): SGHRS, YFSETQ. The CDR3 length is 14 residues. The V end was cut by 4 bases, the J end by 4 bases, with 13 bases between. CDR3 sequence (DNA): TGCGCCAGCAGCGGGGGGAGCTGGCCAGATACGCAGTATTTT. Translated, it gives CASSGGSWPDTQYF. The variable domain in full, completed from reference TRBV5-1 and TRBJ2-3, reads KAGVTQTPRYLIKTRGQQVTLSCSPISGHRSVSWYQQTPGQGLQFLFEYFSETQRNKGNFPGRFSGRQFSNSRSEMNVSTLELGDSALYLCASSGGSWPDTQYFGPGTRLTVL.